This T cell receptor (beta chain) originates from a study of long-term antiretroviral therapy in people with HIV. Samples were assayed with immunoSEQ v3.0 at survey level. Profiled with immunoSEQ multiplex PCR; TCRdb holds only in-frame clones, not every one. The sample contains 24,000 or so clones, around 87% of which appear only once. The CDR3 spans 15 residues. CDR1 is SQVTM and CDR2 is ANQGSEA in the germline V gene. V shed 6 bases and J 3 bases; nucleotides not matched to a gene: 10. The rearrangement joins TRBV29-1 to TRBJ2-3; TRBD1 agrees at 9 bases. The sample was unsorted PBMCs, taken 1.9 years after starting antiretroviral therapy. The sequence was obtained from a woman aged 30 to 39 with HIV. The CDR3, as DNA: TGCAGCGTCGAGGACAGGGGAGGATCAACAGATACGCAGTATTTT. Translated, it gives CSVEDRGGSTDTQYF.